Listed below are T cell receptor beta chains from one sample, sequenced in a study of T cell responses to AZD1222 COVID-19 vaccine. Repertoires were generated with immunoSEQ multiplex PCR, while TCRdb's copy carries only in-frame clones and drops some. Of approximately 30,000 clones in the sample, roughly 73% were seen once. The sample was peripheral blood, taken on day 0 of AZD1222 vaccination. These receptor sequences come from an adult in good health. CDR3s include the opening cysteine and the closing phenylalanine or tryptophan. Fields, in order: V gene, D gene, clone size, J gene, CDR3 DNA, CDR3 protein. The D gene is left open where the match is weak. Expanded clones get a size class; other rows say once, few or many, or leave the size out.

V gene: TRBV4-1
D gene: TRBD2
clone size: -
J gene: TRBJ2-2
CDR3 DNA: TGCGCCAGCAGCCAAGATCGACTAGCGGGAGGATTAACCGGGGAGCTGTTTTTT
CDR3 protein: CASSQDRLAGGLTGELFF

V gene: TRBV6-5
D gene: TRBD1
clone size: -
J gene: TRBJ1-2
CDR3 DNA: TGTGCCAGCAATGGACAGGGGGCGTCCAACTATGGCTACACCTTC
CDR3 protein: CASNGQGASNYGYTF

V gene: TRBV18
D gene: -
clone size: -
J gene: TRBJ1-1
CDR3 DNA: TGTGCCAGCTCCGCCGGACAGAACACTGAAGCTTTCTTT
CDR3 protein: CASSAGQNTEAFF

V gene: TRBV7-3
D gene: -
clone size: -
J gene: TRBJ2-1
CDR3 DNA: TGTGCCAGCAGCTTAACGGATCTAGCTGAAAATGAGCAGTTCTTC
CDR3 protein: CASSLTDLAENEQFF

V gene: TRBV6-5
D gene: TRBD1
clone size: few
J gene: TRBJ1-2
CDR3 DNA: TGTGCCAGCAGCCCAGCAGGGGGCGGCTATGGCTACACCTTC
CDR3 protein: CASSPAGGGYGYTF

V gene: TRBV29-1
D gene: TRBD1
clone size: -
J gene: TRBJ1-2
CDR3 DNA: TGCAGCGTTGCGAGGACAGGGCTTGGCTACACCTTC
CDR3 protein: CSVARTGLGYTF

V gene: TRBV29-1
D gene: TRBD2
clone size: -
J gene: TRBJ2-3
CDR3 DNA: TGCAGCGTGACCCCCCTAGCGGGAGGTACAGATACGCAGTATTTT
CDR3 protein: CSVTPLAGGTDTQYF

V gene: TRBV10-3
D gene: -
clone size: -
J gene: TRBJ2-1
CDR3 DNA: TGTGCCATCAGTGACCGGGACGGGGGTTACAATGAGCAGTTCTTC
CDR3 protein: CAISDRDGGYNEQFF

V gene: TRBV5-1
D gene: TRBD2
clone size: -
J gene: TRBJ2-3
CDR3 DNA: TGCGCCAGCAGCAGTAGCGGGGGGGCCACAGATACGCAGTATTTT
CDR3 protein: CASSSSGGATDTQYF

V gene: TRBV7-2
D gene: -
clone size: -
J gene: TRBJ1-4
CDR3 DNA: TGTGCCAGCAGCTTCCAGGGTTCGGATAATGAAAAACTGTTTTTT
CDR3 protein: CASSFQGSDNEKLFF

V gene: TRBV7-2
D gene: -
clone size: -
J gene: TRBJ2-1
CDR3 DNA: TGTGCCAGCAGGATTTACAATGAGCAGTTCTTC
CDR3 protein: CASRIYNEQFF

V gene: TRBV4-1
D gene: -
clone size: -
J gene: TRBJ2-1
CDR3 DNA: TGCGCCAGCAGCCAAGATTGGAACCCGGGAAACTACAATGAGCAGTTCTTC
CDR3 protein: CASSQDWNPGNYNEQFF

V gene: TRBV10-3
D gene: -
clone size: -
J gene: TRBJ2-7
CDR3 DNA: TGTGCCATCAGTTATACCCAGACCAGCTCCTACGAGCAGTACTTC
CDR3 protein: CAISYTQTSSYEQYF

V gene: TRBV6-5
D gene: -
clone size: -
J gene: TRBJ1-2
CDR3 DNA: TGTGTCGCGGGGAACTATGGCTACACCTTC
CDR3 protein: CVAGNYGYTF

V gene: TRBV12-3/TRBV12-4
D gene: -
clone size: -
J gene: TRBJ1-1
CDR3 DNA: TGTGCCAGCAGTTGGGGGGGGGACACTGAAGCTTTCTTT
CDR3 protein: CASSWGGDTEAFF

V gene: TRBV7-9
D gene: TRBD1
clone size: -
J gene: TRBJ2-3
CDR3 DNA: TGTGCCAGCAGCCCTCGGACAGGGGGAAGCGTAGATACGCAGTATTTT
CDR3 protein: CASSPRTGGSVDTQYF

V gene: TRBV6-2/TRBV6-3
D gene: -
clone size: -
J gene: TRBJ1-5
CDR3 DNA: TGTGCCAGCAGTCGCACAGGGATGAGCAATCAGCCCCAGCATTTT
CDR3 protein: CASSRTGMSNQPQHF

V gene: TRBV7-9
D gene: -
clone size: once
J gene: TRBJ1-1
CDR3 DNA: TGTGCCAGCAGCTTTTATCGGGATGGGAACACTGAAGCTTTCTTT
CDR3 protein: CASSFYRDGNTEAFF

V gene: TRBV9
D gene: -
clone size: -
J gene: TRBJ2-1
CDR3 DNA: TGTGCCAGTGGTGGGGATGCCAATGAGCAGTTCTTC
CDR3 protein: CASGGDANEQFF

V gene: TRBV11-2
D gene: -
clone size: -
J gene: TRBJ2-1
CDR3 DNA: TGTGCCAGCAGCTTGTCGGGGTCCAGCTCCTACAATGAGCAGTTCTTC
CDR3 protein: CASSLSGSSSYNEQFF

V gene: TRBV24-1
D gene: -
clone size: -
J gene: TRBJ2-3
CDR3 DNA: TGTGCCACGAAGACAGACTTCACAGATACGCAGTATTTT
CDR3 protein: CATKTDFTDTQYF

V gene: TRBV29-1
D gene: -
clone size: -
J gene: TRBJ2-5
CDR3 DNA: TGCAGCGTCCCCGGACAGGAGGGGAACTTC
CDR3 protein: CSVPGQEGNF

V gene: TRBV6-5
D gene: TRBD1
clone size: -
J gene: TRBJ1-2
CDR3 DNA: TGTGCCAGCAAAAACAGGGGTAACTATGGCTACACCTTC
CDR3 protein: CASKNRGNYGYTF

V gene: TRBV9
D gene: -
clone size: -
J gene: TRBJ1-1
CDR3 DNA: TGTGCCAGCAGCGTAGAAGGGGACACTGAAGCTTTCTTT
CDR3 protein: CASSVEGDTEAFF

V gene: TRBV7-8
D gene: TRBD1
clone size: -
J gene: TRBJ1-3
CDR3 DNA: TGTGCCAGCAGCTTAGGACAGGGAAAGCTAAACACCATATATTTT
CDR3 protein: CASSLGQGKLNTIYF

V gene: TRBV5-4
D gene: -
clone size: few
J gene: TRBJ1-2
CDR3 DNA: TGTGCCAGCAGCTTGACAGGGACTAGGGGCTACACCTTC
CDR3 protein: CASSLTGTRGYTF

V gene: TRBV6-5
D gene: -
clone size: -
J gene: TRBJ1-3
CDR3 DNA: TGTGCCAGCAGTCGAGCCGGGAACTCTGGAAACACCATATATTTT
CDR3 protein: CASSRAGNSGNTIYF

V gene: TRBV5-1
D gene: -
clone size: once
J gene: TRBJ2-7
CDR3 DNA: TGCGCCAGCAGCCCCACCACCCACAGCTCCTACGAGCAGTACTTC
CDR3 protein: CASSPTTHSSYEQYF

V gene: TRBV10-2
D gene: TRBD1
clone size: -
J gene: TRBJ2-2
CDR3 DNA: TGCGCCAGCAGTGAGTTCCAGGGGGCGGACACCGGGGAGCTGTTTTTT
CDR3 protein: CASSEFQGADTGELFF

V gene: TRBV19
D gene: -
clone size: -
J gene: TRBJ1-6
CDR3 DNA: TGTGCCACCGGATATAGCTCCTATAATTCACCCCTCCACTTT
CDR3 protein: CATGYSSYNSPLHF

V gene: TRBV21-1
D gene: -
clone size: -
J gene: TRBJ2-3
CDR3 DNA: TGTGCCAGCAGCAAAGAGGGCAAAGGGTTTAGCACAGATACGCAGTATTTT
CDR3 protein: CASSKEGKGFSTDTQYF

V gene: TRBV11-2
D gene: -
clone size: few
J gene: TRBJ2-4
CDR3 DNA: TGTGCCAGCAGCCGAAGCAGAAAAAACATTCAGTACTTC
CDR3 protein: CASSRSRKNIQYF

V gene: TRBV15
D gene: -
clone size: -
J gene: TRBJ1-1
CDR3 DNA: TGTGCCACCAGCAGAGGAGGGGGTGGGAACACTGAAGCTTTCTTT
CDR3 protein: CATSRGGGGNTEAFF

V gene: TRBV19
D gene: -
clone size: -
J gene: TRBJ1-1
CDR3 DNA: TGTGCCAGTAGTAGGACCGGGACACCAAACACTGAAGCTTTCTTT
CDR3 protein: CASSRTGTPNTEAFF

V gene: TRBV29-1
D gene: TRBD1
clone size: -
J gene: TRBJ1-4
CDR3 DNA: TGCAGCGTTGATACGAGGGGGCCTGGGGAAAAACTGTTTTTT
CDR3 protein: CSVDTRGPGEKLFF

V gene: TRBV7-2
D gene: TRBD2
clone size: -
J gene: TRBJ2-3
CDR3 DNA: TGTGCCAGCAGCCCTTCATCCCCTAGCGGAGCTAGCACAGATACGCAGTATTTT
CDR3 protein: CASSPSSPSGASTDTQYF

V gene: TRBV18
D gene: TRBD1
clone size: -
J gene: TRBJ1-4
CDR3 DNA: TGTGCCAGCTCACGACAGGGGATGGAAAAACTGTTTTTT
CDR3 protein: CASSRQGMEKLFF